Shown below are 15 T cell receptor beta chains from a single sample sequenced in a study of blood T cells in healthy people across ages. A second PCR of about 7 to 12 cycles used a sample-barcoded 5' primer and a J-beta primer mix. TCRdb re-derived calls from the 5' RACE reads in MiXCR, one entry per CDR3 protein. The sample records around 1.7 million distinct CDR3 sequences, about 30% being singletons. Material: blood. Receptors originate from a woman between 25 and 40 years old in good health.

This clonotype has just a few counts. J is TRBJ2-2 and V is TRBV9; the D is unclear. Deletions cut 2 bases from V and 6 bases from J, with 5 bases between. This CDR3 is built from 12 residues. In germline, CDR1 is SGDLS, CDR2 YYNGEE. The CDR3 sequence is CASSVSAGELFF. The CDR3 DNA reads as TGTGCCAGCAGCGTGTCGGCCGGGGAGCTGTTTTTT. The full variable domain, with the rest looked up from reference TRBV9 and TRBJ2-2, is DSGVTQTPKHLITATGQRVTLRCSPRSGDLSVYWYQQSLDQGLQFLIQYYNGEERAKGNILERFSAQQFPDLHSELNLSSLELGDSALYFCASSVSAGELFFGEGSRLTVL.

This clonotype has at least ten counts. This chain uses TRBV12-5 with TRBJ2-7, with D maybe TRBD1 (6 bases). In germline, CDR1 is LGHNT, CDR2 FRNRAP. The CDR3 loop spans 14 amino acids. Trimming cost V 5 bases and J 2 bases, with 13 bases left between them. The DNA of the CDR3 is TGTGCTAGTGGTGACCGGGACAACACCTACGAGCAGTACTTC. The encoded protein is CASGDRDNTYEQYF.

The chain carries TRBV5-1 and TRBJ1-2; D is ambiguous. The V end lost 4 bases, the J end lost 4 bases, and 8 bases lay between the germline ends. CDR3 size: 12 residues. CDR1 and CDR2 (germline): SGHRS, YFSETQ. The chain's CDR3 is CASSDGSYGYTF. The CDR3, as DNA: TGCGCCAGCAGCGACGGATCCTATGGCTACACCTTC. The whole variable domain, remainder taken from reference TRBV5-1 and TRBJ1-2, is KAGVTQTPRYLIKTRGQQVTLSCSPISGHRSVSWYQQTPGQGLQFLFEYFSETQRNKGNFPGRFSGRQFSNSRSEMNVSTLELGDSALYLCASSDGSYGYTFGSGTRLTVV.

V and J are TRBV6-2 or TRBV6-3 and TRBJ1-1; perhaps TRBD1 as D (5 bases). The CDR3 length is 12 residues. Germline CDR1 reads MNHEY; CDR2 reads SVGEGT. The V end lost 4 bases, the J end lost 8 bases, and 11 bases lay between the germline ends. The CDR3 region is CASSSGPQEAFF. CDR3 nucleotides: TGTGCCAGCAGTTCGGGGCCTCAAGAAGCTTTCTTT.

Comment on this clonotype: A much bigger clone sits one base away, suggesting this may be a read error. DNA of the CDR3: TGTGTCAGCAGCCAAGGGTTGGACAGCTTTGCAAACATTCAGTACTTC. It translates to CVSSQGLDSFANIQYF. V is TRBV14 and J is TRBJ2-4; tentative D call: TRBD1 (6 bases). The CDR3 contains 16 residues. CDR1 is SGHDN, CDR2 FVKESK, per germline. Full variable domain (rest looked up from reference TRBV14 and TRBJ2-4): EAGVTQFPSHSVIEKGQTVTLRCDPISGHDNLYWYRRVMGKEIKFLLHFVKESKQDESGMPNNRFLAERTGGTYSTLKVQPAELEDSGVYFCVSSQGLDSFANIQYFGAGTRLSVL.

This clonotype came up many times. As DNA, the CDR3 is TGTGCCAGCTCACCACCGAGACAGGGCTATGGCTACACCTTC. The encoded protein is CASSPPRQGYGYTF. The gene calls are TRBV18 and TRBJ1-2; 7 bases are shared with TRBD1. Germline V CDR1 and CDR2: KGHSH, LQKENI. After removal of 0 bases from V and 4 bases from J, the junction contained 2 bases not matched to a gene. This CDR3 region has 14 residues.

This clonotype was observed many times. The chain is built from TRBV7-9 and TRBJ2-1; no reliable D call. The CDR3 has 13 amino acids. V lost 2 bases, J lost 6 bases, and 8 bases lay in between. Germline lookup yields CDR1 SEHNR and CDR2 FQNEAQ (reference sequence). CDR3 DNA: TGTGCCAGCAGCTTATACCGCGGCAATGAGCAGTTCTTC. This encodes CASSLYRGNEQFF. Variable domain in full (rest from reference TRBV7-9 and TRBJ2-1): DTGVSQNPRHKITKRGQNVTFRCDPISEHNRLYWYRQTLGQGPEFLTYFQNEAQLEKSRLLSDRFSAERPKGSFSTLEIQRTEQGDSAMYLCASSLYRGNEQFFGPGTRLTVL.

This clonotype was observed many times. The chain combines TRBV4-1 with TRBJ2-4; D assignment may be TRBD1 or TRBD2 (6 bases each). Germline V gene sequence: CDR1 MGHRA, CDR2 YSYEKL. Trimming took off 1 base at V and 2 bases at J, with 21 bases between the two ends. The CDR3 runs 19 residues. CDR3 bases: TGCGCCAGCAGCCAAGGGTCTAAAAGCGGAGGGGGATCCAAAAACATTCAGTACTTC. It yields the protein CASSQGSKSGGGSKNIQYF.

This clonotype was seen a few times. The rearrangement links TRBV29-1 to TRBJ2-5; TRBD2 matches 13 bases. Trimming took 7 bases from V and 7 from J; bases not matched to a gene: 12. CDR1 is SQVTM and CDR2 is ANQGSEA in the germline V gene. The CDR3 covers 15 residues. The DNA for the CDR3 is TGCAGCGCGCGGCAAGGACTAGCGGGAGTTGCGACCCAGTACTTC. It codes for CSARQGLAGVATQYF.

The sample holds a few counts of this clonotype. This chain joins TRBV20-1 and TRBJ2-1, with no clear D. CDR3 length: 13 amino acids. The V and J ends lost 6 bases and 7 bases respectively, with 16 bases between them. Germline V gene lookup returns CDR1 DFQATT and CDR2 SNEGSKA (reference sequence). The CDR3 protein is CSANYRKGNEQFF. For the CDR3, the DNA is TGCAGTGCCAACTACCGGAAGGGAAATGAGCAGTTCTTC.

This clonotype occurred a few times. The chain has TRBV12-3 or TRBV12-4 and TRBJ2-5; D is uncertain. Trimming removed 8 bases at V and 5 bases at J, with 12 bases between. The CDR3 loop spans 12 amino acids. The CDR3 DNA sequence: TGTGCCAGCGGCTCAGCCCCCGAGACCCAGTACTTC. This encodes CASGSAPETQYF.

A few counts support this clonotype. The chain joins TRBV3-1 to TRBJ1-6; maybe TRBD1 (5 bases). V was trimmed by 4 bases and J by 0 bases, leaving 10 bases between them. Germline V gives CDR1 LGHDT, CDR2 YNNKEL (reference sequence). The CDR3 sequence is 16 residues long. The CDR3: CASSRNRSSYNSPLHF. The CDR3 DNA reads as TGTGCCAGCAGCCGAAACAGGAGCTCCTATAATTCACCCCTCCACTTT.

The chain joins TRBV20-1 to TRBJ2-3, with 9 bases matching TRBD2. V lost 1 base to trimming and J lost 5 bases; unmatched junction nucleotides: 1. The germline V gene has CDR1 DFQATT and CDR2 SNEGSKA (reference sequence). The length of the CDR3 is 13 residues. The CDR3 region is CSARGRGGDTQYF. The CDR3 nucleotides are TGCAGTGCTAGAGGGCGGGGGGGAGATACGCAGTATTTT.

This clonotype was seen more than once but under ten times. The genes are TRBV29-1 and TRBJ1-2; 7 bases are a match to TRBD1. The CDR3 totals 15 residues. Germline CDR1 is SQVTM and CDR2 is ANQGSEA. V trimming: 0 bases; J trimming: 5 bases; junction bases outside the gene matches: 9. The CDR3 loop reads CSVEDPDRVGYGYTF. The CDR3 DNA is TGCAGCGTTGAAGACCCAGACAGGGTAGGGTATGGCTACACCTTC.

Ten or more counts support this clonotype. An end of the junction does not agree with germline; a read error may underlie this. This chain joins TRBV7-9 and TRBJ2-7, with TRBD1 matching over 9 bases. The CDR3 is 14 residues long. CDR1 and CDR2 from the germline V gene are SEHNR and FQNEAQ (reference sequence). As DNA, the CDR3 is TGTGCCAGCAGTTTAGGGACAGGGATTAGCGAGCAGTACTTC. This translates into CASSLGTGISEQYF. Complete variable domain (other parts from reference TRBV7-9 and TRBJ2-7): DTGVSQNPRHKITKRGQNVTFRCDPISEHNRLYWYRQTLGQGPEFLTYFQNEAQLEKSRLLSDRFSAERPKGSFSTLEIQRTEQGDSAMYLCASSLGTGISEQYFGPGTRLTVT.